This T cell receptor beta chain was profiled in a study of blood T cell repertoires in COVID-19. Study background: Material from acute and convalescent COVID-19 was sourced from the United States, Italy and Spain. T cells, B-cell-depleted T cells, or PBMCs provided the cDNA or gDNA that served as material.

In the source study's methods: The assay estimated nucleated cells by amplifying reference gene primers. The repertoire was sequenced with immunoSEQ multiplex PCR; TCRdb's copy has only in-frame clones and lacks some. That table furnishes V, J and clone size, whereas the DNA furnished D and trimming. The sample shows 350,000 to 550,000 clones, about 89% of them seen only once. This clone has more than one count but fewer than ten. Germline lookup yields CDR1 SQVTM and CDR2 ANQGSEA. V was cut by 7 bases and J by 4 bases, with 13 bases left in between. The CDR3 is 12 amino acids. The receptor was derived from a woman aged 25 to 39 with acute or convalescent COVID-19. This chain uses TRBV29-1 with TRBJ1-1; the D gene is possibly TRBD1 (6 bases). The source material was peripheral blood. The CDR3 here is CSAQIQGTEAFF. CDR3 nucleotide sequence: TGCAGCGCCCAGATACAGGGCACTGAAGCTTTCTTT.